This T cell receptor beta chain was sequenced during a study of blood T cells in healthy people across ages. Whole-study results and caveats: Long-lived donors exceeded aged donors in naive CD4+ cells and diversity. For the donors, CMV status was unknown and possibly confounded expanded clonotype changes.

The CDR3 spans 13 residues. Trimming removed 3 bases at V and 4 bases at J, with 12 bases between. Germline V gives CDR1 SQVTM, CDR2 ANQGSEA. Then a second PCR, running roughly 6 to 12 cycles, was carried out with a sample-barcoded 5' primer and a J-beta primer mix. A single record per CDR3 protein comes from TCRdb applying MiXCR to the 5' RACE reads. Seen here are 600,000 or so distinct CDR3 sequences, approximately 30% observed once, and the top ten hold approximately 14%. The table lists this clonotype with many counts. What it recognizes is unknown. Peripheral blood, around 9.4 milliliters per donor, was collected.

This receptor was taken from a woman older than 75 in good health. This chain uses TRBV29-1 with TRBJ1-2, with D maybe TRBD1 (5 bases). The sample comprised blood. CDR3 in amino acids: CSVDSGAPYGYTF. The CDR3 bases are TGCAGCGTTGATTCTGGGGCCCCCTATGGCTACACCTTC.